This TCR beta chain was sequenced in a study of T cell changes during pregnancy in multiple sclerosis (dated by TCRdb to between 2018 and 2021). Regarding the research as a whole: Changes in the T cell repertoire over the course of pregnancy were examined in this study in women with multiple sclerosis.

The method was the immunoSEQ multiplex PCR assay. TCRdb limited this immuneACCESS table to in-frame rearrangements with V and J called. A share of clones is missing; checked studies link under half to unresolved V genes, and the rest is unexplained. Present in this sample are 30,000 or so clones, approximately 89% of which were seen just once. The ten largest clonotypes hold over 4.5% of the sample. As for this clone: The target of this receptor is not known. Base qualities were left out, and no much larger clone turns up one base away.

This TCR came from a female donor with multiple sclerosis, enrolled in a pregnancy study. The source was CD8+ T cells from peripheral blood mononuclear cells, collected in the first trimester of pregnancy.

The encoded CDR3 is CASSLAGDYEQYF. In nucleotide form, the sequence is TGTGCCAGCAGCTTAGCTGGAGATTACGAGCAGTACTTC. This receptor chain uses TRBV7-9 and TRBJ2-7, with the D gene too uncertain to name. The CDR3 measures 13 amino acids from cysteine to phenylalanine. Of the read, only the CDR3 DNA is kept; its 39 bases are in frame from base 1. A distance of 7 bases separates the germline ends of V and J, which lose 0 bases and 4 bases respectively. CDR1 is given as SEHNR and CDR2 as FQNEAQ, both from the germline V gene (reference sequence).